This record concerns one T cell receptor (beta chain) sequence. Its antigen is currently unknown. Data came from immunoSEQ multiplex PCR; TCRdb stores just in-frame clones and leaves some out. The data hold over 55,000 clones, with about 87% observed a single time. The source of the sample is a study of a mutant IDH1 vaccine in newly diagnosed glioma. Study information: Therapy received beforehand was radiotherapy, temozolomide, or both, with most patients given both.

V was pared by 1 base and J by 5 bases, with 8 bases between. The germline gives CDR1 GTSNPN, CDR2 SVGIG (reference sequence). This CDR3 spans 13 amino acids. The time point was: week 5, during vaccination. In every dose of vaccine, 300 ug of mutant IDH1 20-mer peptide was given alongside topical imiquimod. The receptor's source is a woman aged 40 to 49 with glioma. The chain couples TRBV30 to TRBJ2-2; no firm D call. The sequencing here drew on PBMCs, taken from a glioma patient whose treatment included an IDH1 peptide vaccine. CDR3 protein: CAWSGRSTGELFF. CDR3 nucleotide sequence: TGTGCCTGGAGTGGGAGATCTACCGGGGAGCTGTTTTTT. Combining the CDR3 with reference TRBV30 and TRBJ2-2 gives the whole variable domain SQTIHQWPATLVQPVGSPLSLECTVEGTSNPNLYWYRQAAGRGLQLLFYSVGIGQISSEVPQNLSASRPQDRQFILSSKKLLLSDSGFYLCAWSGRSTGELFFGEGSRLTVL.